This T cell receptor beta chain was identified in a study of cytomegalovirus exposure and HLA in healthy donors. At the level of the study: Counted in an early data release were 65 million to 100 million unique TCRs from HLA-typed donors.

Primers included in the PCR were 60 Vbeta and 13 Jbeta primers. The assay was immunoSEQ multiplex PCR, and TCRdb's table has in-frame clones only and misses some. The table records more than 150,000 clones, roughly 80% of them present only once. Trimming removed 6 bases from V and 5 bases from J, with 16 bases in between. The CDR3 loop spans 14 amino acids. The germline CDR1 and CDR2 sequences are MNHNS and SASEGT. The rearrangement links TRBV6-1 to TRBJ1-2; weak D call: TRBD1 (5 bases). Sequencing was performed on PBMCs. This clonotype was obtained from a woman aged 45-65 years in good health and CMV-seropositive. This CDR3 reads CASSPYPGNYGYTF. In DNA, the CDR3 is TGTGCCAGCAGCCCTTATCCAGGGAATTATGGCTACACCTTC.